The 10 T cell receptor beta chains reported below all come from one sample, sequenced in a study of blood T cells in healthy people across ages. A second PCR of about 6 to 11 cycles used a sample-barcoded 5' primer and a J-beta primer mix. TCRdb itself ran the 5' RACE reads through MiXCR, one entry per CDR3 protein. The sample lists some 1,800,000 distinct CDR3 sequences, about two fifths occurring once. The sequencing input was blood. The receptors were gathered from a human donor in good health.

This clonotype showed up just a few times. The chain has TRBV19 and TRBJ1-1; no clear D. Trimming pared 3 bases from V and 4 bases from J, leaving 12 bases between. This CDR3 spans 14 amino acids. Germline-derived CDR1 and CDR2 are LNHDA and SQIVND (reference sequence). The CDR3 DNA reads TGTGCCAGTAGTATTTATGTTCAAGGCACTGAAGCTTTCTTT. Its protein product is CASSIYVQGTEAFF.

This clonotype was seen more than once but under ten times. V and J are TRBV27 and TRBJ2-7, with a weak D call TRBD2 (7 bases). The ends were cut back, 1 base at V and 5 bases at J, with 12 bases in the middle. Germline V CDR1 and CDR2: MNHEY, SMNVEV (reference sequence). The CDR3 sequence is 14 residues long. The CDR3 is CASSLLGGAHEQYF. CDR3 DNA: TGTGCCAGCAGTTTATTGGGGGGGGCCCACGAGCAGTACTTC.

This clonotype occurred a few times. The rearrangement links TRBV4-3 to TRBJ1-1; possibly TRBD1 for D (6 bases). CDR3 length: 15 residues. Germline lookup yields CDR1 LGHNA and CDR2 YSLEER. The V end was cut by 4 bases, the J end by 2 bases, with 14 bases between. The CDR3 bases are TGCGCCAGCAGCCCGATGCTACAGGGAAACACTGAAGCTTTCTTT. Translating it yields CASSPMLQGNTEAFF.

In its sample, this clonotype was seen once. The rearrangement links TRBV4-1 to TRBJ1-5, with 7 bases identical to TRBD1. Germline CDR1 MGHRA, CDR2 YSYEKL. The V and J ends lost 5 bases and 9 bases, in that order; junction bases with no gene match: 10. The CDR3 runs 14 residues. The CDR3 DNA reads as TGCGCCAGCAGCTCCCGACAGGGACCCTGGCCCCAGCATTTT. As protein: CASSSRQGPWPQHF.

This clonotype was picked up a small number of times. The rearrangement uses TRBV5-1 and TRBJ2-1; perhaps TRBD1 as D (6 bases). This CDR3 region has 13 residues. Trimming cost V 3 bases and J 7 bases, with 11 bases left between them. The germline CDR1 and CDR2 sequences are SGHRS and YFSETQ. CDR3 in DNA: TGCGCCAGCAGCTGGGACACCCGTAATGAGCAGTTCTTC. It codes for CASSWDTRNEQFF.

V gene TRBV27 combines with J gene TRBJ2-2, with D possibly TRBD2 on 5 matching bases. The CDR3 sequence is 15 residues long. Germline assignment: CDR1 MNHEY and CDR2 SMNVEV (reference sequence). The V gene lost 5 bases and the J gene lost 6 bases, with 16 bases spanning the gap. CDR3 nucleotide sequence: TGTGCCAGCAGTCAGTCCTCCTCAGCGGCCGGGGAGCTGTTTTTT. This sequence encodes CASSQSSSAAGELFF.

The genes are TRBV30 and TRBJ2-1; 7 positions match TRBD2. The germline V gene has CDR1 GTSNPN and CDR2 SVGIG (reference sequence). The CDR3 has 14 amino acids. Trimming at V came to 6 bases and at J to 9 bases, leaving 14 bases not matched to a gene. This CDR3 is CACPLTGRPTEQFF. DNA for the CDR3: TGTGCCTGCCCACTCACCGGGAGGCCTACTGAGCAGTTCTTC. The variable domain in full, completed from reference TRBV30 and TRBJ2-1, reads SQTIHQWPATLVQPVGSPLSLECTVEGTSNPNLYWYRQAAGRGLQLLFYSVGIGQISSEVPQNLSASRPQDRQFILSSKKLLLSDSGFYLCACPLTGRPTEQFFGPGTRLTVL.

This chain joins TRBV4-2 and TRBJ2-5; the match to TRBD1 covers 7 bases. The CDR3 runs 15 residues. From germline, CDR1 is LGHNA and CDR2 YNFKEQ. V was clipped by 2 bases and J by 11 bases; unmatched bases: 14. CDR3: CASSQFPAQGVEQYF. The CDR3 coding sequence is TGTGCCAGCAGCCAATTCCCGGCTCAGGGGGTAGAGCAGTACTTC.

V is TRBV19 and J is TRBJ2-6; D is unclear. CDR3 length equals 17 residues. Germline loops: CDR1 LNHDA, CDR2 SQIVND (reference sequence). V was trimmed by 5 bases and J by 0 bases, leaving 14 bases between them. The CDR3: CASSSSGYPSGANVLTF. The CDR3 DNA follows: TGTGCCAGTAGTTCCTCAGGTTATCCCTCTGGGGCCAACGTCCTGACTTTC. Looking up the rest from reference TRBV19 and TRBJ2-6 gives the full variable domain: DGGITQSPKYLFRKEGQNVTLSCEQNLNHDAMYWYRQDPGQGLRLIYYSQIVNDFQKGDIAEGYSVSREKKESFPLTVTSAQKNPTAFYLCASSSSGYPSGANVLTFGAGSRLTVL.

The chain links TRBV11-3 to TRBJ2-1; the D gene is possibly TRBD2 (6 bases). V was trimmed by 0 bases and J by 3 bases, leaving 9 bases between them. This CDR3 comprises 15 residues. Germline CDR1 reads SGHNT; CDR2 reads YENEEA. In nucleotides, the CDR3 is TGTGCCAGCAGCTTAGATCGGGGGATCTACAATGAGCAGTTCTTC. Protein: CASSLDRGIYNEQFF. The full variable domain, rest sourced from reference TRBV11-3 and TRBJ2-1, is EAGVVQSPRYKIIEKKQPVAFWCNPISGHNTLYWYLQNLGQGPELLIRYENEEAVDDSQLPKDRFSAERLKGVDSTLKIQPAELGDSAVYLCASSLDRGIYNEQFFGPGTRLTVL.